This TCR beta chain emerged from a study of identical twins. This clonotype was detected only a few times. TCRdb used MiXCR to reprocess the 5' RACE reads, holding one entry per CDR3 protein. The sample carries approximately 890,000 distinct CDR3 sequences, about 12% recorded once. The same specimen was also included in a second study, on yellow fever vaccine responses in identical twins.

This TCR was sampled from a woman between 18 and 29 years old in good health. The sequenced sample was PBMCs.

The CDR3 loop reads CASSLGTSGGMAYNEQFF. Written as DNA, the CDR3 is TGTGCCAGCAGCTTGGGGACTAGCGGGGGAATGGCCTACAATGAGCAGTTCTTC. The V gene is TRBV7-3, the J gene TRBJ2-1; TRBD2 agrees at 14 bases. V lost 3 bases, J lost 2 bases, and 6 bases stayed unmatched. Germline V gene lookup returns CDR1 SGHTA and CDR2 FQGTGA. The CDR3 length is 18 residues.